The 20 T cell receptor beta chains given below trace back to one sample, sequenced in a study of blood T cell repertoires in COVID-19. TCRdb's copy holds only in-frame clones and misses some; the assay was immunoSEQ multiplex PCR. The sample consists of more than 85,000 clones, 70% to 85% of them appearing once. Sequenced sample: peripheral blood. All receptors come from a man in his 70s with acute or convalescent COVID-19.

The CDR3 DNA reads TGTGCCAGCAGACAGGGATTCGGGGCTGAGGAAAAACTGTTTTTT. This sequence encodes CASRQGFGAEEKLFF. V and J are TRBV2 and TRBJ1-4, with a tentative D call TRBD1 (6 bases). V lost 6 bases and J lost 8, with 19 bases in between. Germline-derived CDR1 and CDR2 are SNHLY and FYNNEI. The CDR3 sequence is 15 residues long.

V is TRBV7-9 and J is TRBJ2-5; possible D gene TRBD1, 6 bases. Trimming removed 1 base from V and 2 bases from J, with 11 bases in between. Looked up from germline, CDR1 is SEHNR and CDR2 is FQNEAQ (reference sequence). This CDR3 contains 15 residues. The DNA for the CDR3 is TGTGCCAGCAGCTTAGTGTGGGACAAGCAAGAGACCCAGTACTTC. Translation gives CASSLVWDKQETQYF.

V and J are TRBV27 and TRBJ1-6; no clear D gene. In germline, CDR1 is MNHEY, CDR2 SMNVEV (reference sequence). The CDR3 is 15 residues long. The V gene lost 1 base and the J gene lost 7 bases, with 11 bases spanning the gap. CDR3 region: CASSLFSSRNSPLHF. CDR3 DNA sequence: TGTGCCAGCAGTTTATTTAGCAGTCGAAATTCACCCCTCCACTTT.

The chain combines TRBV7-9 with TRBJ2-7, with D perhaps TRBD1 (6 bases). Germline values: CDR1 SEHNR, CDR2 FQNEAQ (reference sequence). V lost 0 bases and J lost 5, with 11 bases in between. There are 14 residues in the CDR3. The chain's CDR3 is CASSLANRVHEQYF. CDR3 sequence (DNA): TGTGCCAGCAGCTTAGCAAACAGGGTCCACGAGCAGTACTTC.

The chain carries TRBV19 and TRBJ2-1, with 11 bases identical to TRBD2. This CDR3 comprises 15 residues. Germline-derived CDR1 and CDR2 are LNHDA and SQIVND (reference sequence). Losses at the gene ends were 6 bases for V and 7 bases for J; bases not matched to a gene: 8. The CDR3 here is CASSLTSGSRNEQFF. The CDR3 bases are TGTGCCAGTAGCCTCACTAGCGGGAGTCGGAATGAGCAGTTCTTC.

The chain recombines TRBV5-1 with TRBJ2-7, with D possibly being TRBD1 (5 bases). The germline gives CDR1 SGHRS, CDR2 YFSETQ. V lost 0 bases to trimming and J lost 2 bases, with 12 bases between them. CDR3 size: 15 residues. The CDR3 DNA reads as TGCGCCAGCAGCTTGGCCGCAGGGTCGACCTACGAGCAGTACTTC. Translating gives CASSLAAGSTYEQYF.

V and J are TRBV19 and TRBJ2-7, with 13 bases aligning to TRBD2. Germline assignment: CDR1 LNHDA and CDR2 SQIVND (reference sequence). V trimming: 6 bases; J trimming: 5 bases; junction bases outside the gene matches: 16. There are 18 residues in the CDR3. CDR3 sequence reads: CASRRLAGGRGSTDEQYF. The CDR3 DNA reads as TGTGCCAGTAGGCGACTAGCGGGAGGCCGGGGGAGTACCGACGAGCAGTACTTC. Drawing the rest from reference TRBV19 and TRBJ2-7, the complete variable domain is DGGITQSPKYLFRKEGQNVTLSCEQNLNHDAMYWYRQDPGQGLRLIYYSQIVNDFQKGDIAEGYSVSREKKESFPLTVTSAQKNPTAFYLCASRRLAGGRGSTDEQYFGPGTRLTVT.

The chain employs TRBV7-8 and TRBJ2-7, with D possibly matching TRBD2 (6 bases). Per the germline V gene, CDR1 is SGHVS and CDR2 is FQNEAQ. CDR3 length equals 14 residues. The V gene lost 1 base and the J gene lost 3 bases, with 10 bases spanning the gap. In DNA form, the CDR3 reads TGTGCCAGCAGCTTAGGGTTGCGGGACTACGAGCAGTACTTC. Protein: CASSLGLRDYEQYF.

V usage is TRBV6-5 and J usage is TRBJ1-3; TRBD1 matches at 9 bases. Germline V CDR1 and CDR2: MNHEY, SVGAGI. There are 16 residues in the CDR3. Trimming took 4 bases from V and 2 from J; bases not matched to a gene: 6. CDR3 bases: TGTGCCAGCAGTTCCGTTACAGGGGGCGCTGGAAACACCATATATTTT. It codes for CASSSVTGGAGNTIYF.

The chain combines TRBV6-6 with TRBJ1-2; unclear D gene. The CDR3 is 13 amino acids. Trimming stripped 5 bases from V and 1 base from J, with 8 bases between. Germline lookup yields CDR1 MNHNY and CDR2 SVGAGI (reference sequence). CDR3: CASSPPGNYGYTF. The CDR3 DNA reads as TGTGCCAGCAGTCCGCCGGGTAACTATGGCTACACCTTC.

The chain is built from TRBV7-3 and TRBJ2-1; TRBD2 agrees at 7 bases. The CDR3 spans 13 residues. J lost 8 bases, V lost 3 bases, and 4 bases had no gene match. Germline CDR1 SGHTA, CDR2 FQGTGA. The chain's CDR3 is CASSFIRGDEQFF. CDR3 coding DNA: TGTGCCAGCAGCTTTATACGGGGGGATGAGCAGTTCTTC.

With respect to this clone: Other DNA sequences in the same sample also yield this CDR3. CDR3 DNA sequence: TGTGCCAGCAGCCAAGGGCCGAATCAGCCCCAGCATTTT. This gives the protein CASSQGPNQPQHF. The J gene is TRBJ1-5, the V gene TRBV14; D is unclear. The V end lost 1 base, the J end lost 4 bases, and 5 bases lay between the germline ends. The CDR3 length is 13 residues. Germline-derived CDR1 and CDR2 are SGHDN and FVKESK. The full variable domain, its missing parts supplied by reference TRBV14 and TRBJ1-5, is EAGVTQFPSHSVIEKGQTVTLRCDPISGHDNLYWYRRVMGKEIKFLLHFVKESKQDESGMPNNRFLAERTGGTYSTLKVQPAELEDSGVYFCASSQGPNQPQHFGDGTRLSIL.

The chain combines TRBV3-1 (or the pseudogene TRBV3-2) with TRBJ2-3; possible D gene TRBD2, 5 bases. Germline CDR1 is LGHDT and CDR2 is YNNKEL (reference sequence). The CDR3 sequence is 14 residues long. Trimming removed 4 bases from V and 6 bases from J, with 14 bases in between. CDR3 sequence: CASSPRTPPDTQYF. DNA for the CDR3: TGTGCCAGCAGCCCCCGGACTCCGCCGGATACGCAGTATTTT.

This chain joins TRBV18 and TRBJ1-3, with D tentatively TRBD1 (6 bases). This CDR3 is built from 13 residues. V lost 2 bases and J 7 bases, leaving 9 bases between the germline ends. Germline lookup yields CDR1 KGHSH and CDR2 LQKENI. The chain's CDR3 is CASSPVGANTIYF. The CDR3 DNA is TGTGCCAGCTCACCAGTGGGGGCTAACACCATATATTTT.

V and J are TRBV3-1 (or the pseudogene TRBV3-2) and TRBJ1-2, with TRBD1 identical over 7 bases. V lost 1 base, J lost 13 bases, and 6 bases stayed unmatched. CDR1 and CDR2 (germline): LGHDT, YNNKEL (reference sequence). This CDR3 has 12 amino acids. The CDR3, as DNA: TGTGCCAGCAGCCAAGTGAGGGGACAGCCCACCTTC. Encoded protein: CASSQVRGQPTF.

The rearrangement links TRBV3-1 (or the pseudogene TRBV3-2) to TRBJ2-3; 8 nucleotides line up with TRBD1. Unmatched junction bases numbered 7, after V lost 4 bases and J lost 4 bases. There are 15 residues in the CDR3. Germline loops: CDR1 LGHDT, CDR2 YNNKEL (reference sequence). The CDR3 spells CASSPPGGLADTQYF. CDR3 nucleotide sequence: TGTGCCAGCAGCCCCCCAGGGGGCTTGGCAGATACGCAGTATTTT.

The genes are TRBV20-1 and TRBJ1-2, with unresolved D. Germline V CDR1 and CDR2: DFQATT, SNEGSKA (reference sequence). The CDR3 has 10 residues. Trimming took off 8 bases at V and 7 bases at J, with 11 bases between the two ends. The DNA of the CDR3 is TGCAGTATGCGTTTCGGTGGCTACACCTTC. The encoded protein is CSMRFGGYTF.

The chain is built from TRBV6-5 and TRBJ1-6; no firm D call. The CDR3 has 16 residues. V shed 0 bases and J shed 7 bases, with 13 bases lying between them. Germline assignment: CDR1 MNHEY and CDR2 SVGAGI. CDR3 sequence: CASSYSILQRNSPLHF. Here the CDR3 DNA reads TGTGCCAGCAGTTACTCGATTTTACAGAGAAATTCACCCCTCCACTTT.

This clone was detected only once. This rearrangement joins TRBV6-5 to TRBJ2-1, with TRBD2 identical over 11 bases. V shed 2 bases and J 7 bases; nucleotides not matched to a gene: 4. The CDR3 sequence is 15 residues long. Per the germline V gene, CDR1 is MNHEY and CDR2 is SVGAGI. The CDR3 is CASSYRASGRNEQFF. The CDR3 DNA follows: TGTGCCAGCAGTTACCGGGCTAGCGGGAGGAATGAGCAGTTCTTC.

The chain recombines TRBV10-2 with TRBJ1-5; 7 nucleotides match TRBD1. The CDR3 length is 14 residues. CDR1 and CDR2 (germline): WSHSY, SAAADI. V shed 5 bases, J shed 2 bases, and the junction held 3 bases outside the gene matches. CDR3 DNA: TGCGCCAGCAGTCTAGACAGGGGCAATCAGCCCCAGCATTTT. Translating gives CASSLDRGNQPQHF.